In this sample, the clone carrying this T cell receptor beta chain turned up a few times. Its antigen is as yet unknown. The data originate from a study of T cell repertoires in cytomegalovirus infection. Whole-study context: In public TCR beta signatures, there were indications of both CMV infection and matching HLA type. The study, taken as a whole, reports: Summed frequency of public TCR beta families distinguished CMV carriers with the relevant HLA.

The CDR3 runs to 15 residues. Germline assignment: CDR1 SQVTM and CDR2 ANQGSEA. The J segment lost 3 bases and the V segment lost 0 bases, leaving 3 bases of the junction unmatched. One entry per CDR3 protein results from TCRdb running MiXCR on the reads. The sample includes roughly 240,000 distinct CDR3 sequences, approximately 7% of them seen just once. The sample was PBMCs. The clonotype originates from a human donor in good health (CMV status not recorded). Some clones in this sample may be carry-over from other donors' samples. This chain uses TRBV29-1 with TRBJ1-1, with 11 bases that match TRBD1. As DNA, the CDR3 is TGCAGCGTTGAAGAGAGGGACAGGGGGTACACTGAAGCTTTCTTT. Translated: CSVEERDRGYTEAFF.